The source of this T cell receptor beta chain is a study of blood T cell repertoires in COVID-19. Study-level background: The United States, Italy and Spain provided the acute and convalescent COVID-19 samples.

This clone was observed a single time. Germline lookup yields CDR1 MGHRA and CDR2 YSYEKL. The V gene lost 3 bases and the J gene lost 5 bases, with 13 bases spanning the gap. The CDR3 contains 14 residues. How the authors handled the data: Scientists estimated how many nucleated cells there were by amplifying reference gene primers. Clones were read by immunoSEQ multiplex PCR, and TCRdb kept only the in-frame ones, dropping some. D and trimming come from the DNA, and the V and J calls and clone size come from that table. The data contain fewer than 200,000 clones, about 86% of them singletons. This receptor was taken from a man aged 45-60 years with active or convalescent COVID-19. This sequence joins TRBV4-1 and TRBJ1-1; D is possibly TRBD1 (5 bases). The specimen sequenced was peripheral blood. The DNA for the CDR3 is TGCGCCAGCAGCCAGATTTCTCGGGGGACTGAAGCTTTCTTT. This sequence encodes CASSQISRGTEAFF.